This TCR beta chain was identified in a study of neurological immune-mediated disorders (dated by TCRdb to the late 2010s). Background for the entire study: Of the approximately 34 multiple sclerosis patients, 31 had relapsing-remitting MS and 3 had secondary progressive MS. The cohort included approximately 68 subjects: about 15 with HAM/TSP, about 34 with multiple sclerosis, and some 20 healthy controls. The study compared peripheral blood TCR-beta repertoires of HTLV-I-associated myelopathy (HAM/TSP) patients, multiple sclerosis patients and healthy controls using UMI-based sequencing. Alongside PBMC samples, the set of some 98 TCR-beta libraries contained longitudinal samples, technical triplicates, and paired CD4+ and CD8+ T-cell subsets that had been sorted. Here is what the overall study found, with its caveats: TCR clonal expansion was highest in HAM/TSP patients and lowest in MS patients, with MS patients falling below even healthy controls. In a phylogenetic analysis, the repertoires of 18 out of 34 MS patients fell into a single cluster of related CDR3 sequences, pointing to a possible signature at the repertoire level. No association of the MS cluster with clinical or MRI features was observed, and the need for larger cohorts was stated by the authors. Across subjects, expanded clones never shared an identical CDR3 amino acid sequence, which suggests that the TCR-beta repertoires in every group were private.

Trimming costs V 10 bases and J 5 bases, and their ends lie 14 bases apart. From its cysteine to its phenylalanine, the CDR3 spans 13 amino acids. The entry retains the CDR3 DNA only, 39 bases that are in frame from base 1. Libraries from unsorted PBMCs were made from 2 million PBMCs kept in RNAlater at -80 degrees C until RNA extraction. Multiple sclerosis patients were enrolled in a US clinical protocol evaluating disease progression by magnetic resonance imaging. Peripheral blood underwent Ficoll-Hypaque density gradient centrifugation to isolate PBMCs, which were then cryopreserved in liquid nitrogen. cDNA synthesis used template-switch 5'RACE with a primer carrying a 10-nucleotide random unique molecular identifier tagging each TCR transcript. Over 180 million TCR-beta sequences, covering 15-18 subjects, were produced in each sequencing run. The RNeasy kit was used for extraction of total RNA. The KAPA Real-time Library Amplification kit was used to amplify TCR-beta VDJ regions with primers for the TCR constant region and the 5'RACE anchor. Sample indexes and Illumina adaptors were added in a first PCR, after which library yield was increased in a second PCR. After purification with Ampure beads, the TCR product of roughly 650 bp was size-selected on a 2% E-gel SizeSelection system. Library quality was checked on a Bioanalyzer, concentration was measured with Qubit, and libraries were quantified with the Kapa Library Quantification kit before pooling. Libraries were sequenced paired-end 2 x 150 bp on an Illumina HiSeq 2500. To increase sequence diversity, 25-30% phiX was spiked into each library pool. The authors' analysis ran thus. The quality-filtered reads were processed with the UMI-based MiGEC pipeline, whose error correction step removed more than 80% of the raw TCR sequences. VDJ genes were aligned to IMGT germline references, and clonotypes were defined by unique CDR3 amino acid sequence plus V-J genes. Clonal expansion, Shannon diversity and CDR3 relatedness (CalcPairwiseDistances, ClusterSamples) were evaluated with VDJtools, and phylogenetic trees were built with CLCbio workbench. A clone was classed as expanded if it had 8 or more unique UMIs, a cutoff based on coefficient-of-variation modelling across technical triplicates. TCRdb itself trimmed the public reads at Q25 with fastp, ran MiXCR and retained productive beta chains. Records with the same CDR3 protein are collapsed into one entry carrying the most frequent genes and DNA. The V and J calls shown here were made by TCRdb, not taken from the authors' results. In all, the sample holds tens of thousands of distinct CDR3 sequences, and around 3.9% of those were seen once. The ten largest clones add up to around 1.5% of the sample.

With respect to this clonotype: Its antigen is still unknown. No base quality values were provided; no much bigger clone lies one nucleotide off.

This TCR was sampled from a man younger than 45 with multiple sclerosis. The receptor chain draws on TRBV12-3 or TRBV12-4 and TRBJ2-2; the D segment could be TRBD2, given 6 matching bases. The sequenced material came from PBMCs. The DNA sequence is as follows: TGTGCCATTTTGCGTGGGGGGACCGGGGAGCTGTTTTTT. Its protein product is CAILRGGTGELFF.